The entry below describes one T cell receptor (beta chain). Original analysis: Researchers report that nucleated cell counts were estimated from reference gene primer amplification. Data came from immunoSEQ multiplex PCR; TCRdb stores just in-frame clones and leaves some out. The DNA was the basis for D and trimming; V, J and clone size are from that table. The table shows about 74,000 clones, with 90% occurring only once. This sample is drawn from a study of blood T cell repertoires in COVID-19. Study context: The United States, Italy and Spain supplied acute and convalescent COVID-19 samples. T cells, B-cell-depleted T cells, or PBMCs provided the cDNA or gDNA that served as material.

This CDR3 region has 14 residues. V shed 3 bases and J 2 bases; nucleotides not matched to a gene: 2. Germline CDR1 reads MNHEY; CDR2 reads SVGAGI. V and J are TRBV6-5 and TRBJ2-7; 9 bases line up with TRBD2. Sequenced: peripheral blood. The sequence was obtained from a man aged 50 to 59 with acute or convalescent COVID-19. The CDR3: CASSYLAGTYEQYF. The CDR3, as DNA: TGTGCCAGCAGTTATCTAGCGGGAACCTACGAGCAGTACTTC.